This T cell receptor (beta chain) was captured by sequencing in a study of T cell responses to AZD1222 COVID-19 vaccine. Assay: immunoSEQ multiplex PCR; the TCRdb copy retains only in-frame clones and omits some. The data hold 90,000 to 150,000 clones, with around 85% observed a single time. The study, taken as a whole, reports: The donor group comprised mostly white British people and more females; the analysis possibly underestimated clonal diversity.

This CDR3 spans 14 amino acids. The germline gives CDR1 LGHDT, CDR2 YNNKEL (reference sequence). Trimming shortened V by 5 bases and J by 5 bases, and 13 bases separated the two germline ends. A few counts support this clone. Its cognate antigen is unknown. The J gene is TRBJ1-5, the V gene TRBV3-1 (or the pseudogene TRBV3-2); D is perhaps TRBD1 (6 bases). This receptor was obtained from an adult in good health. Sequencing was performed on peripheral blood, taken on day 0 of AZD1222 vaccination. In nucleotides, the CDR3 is TGTGCCAGCAGCTGGAACAGGGTGGATCAGCCCCAGCATTTT. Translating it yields CASSWNRVDQPQHF.